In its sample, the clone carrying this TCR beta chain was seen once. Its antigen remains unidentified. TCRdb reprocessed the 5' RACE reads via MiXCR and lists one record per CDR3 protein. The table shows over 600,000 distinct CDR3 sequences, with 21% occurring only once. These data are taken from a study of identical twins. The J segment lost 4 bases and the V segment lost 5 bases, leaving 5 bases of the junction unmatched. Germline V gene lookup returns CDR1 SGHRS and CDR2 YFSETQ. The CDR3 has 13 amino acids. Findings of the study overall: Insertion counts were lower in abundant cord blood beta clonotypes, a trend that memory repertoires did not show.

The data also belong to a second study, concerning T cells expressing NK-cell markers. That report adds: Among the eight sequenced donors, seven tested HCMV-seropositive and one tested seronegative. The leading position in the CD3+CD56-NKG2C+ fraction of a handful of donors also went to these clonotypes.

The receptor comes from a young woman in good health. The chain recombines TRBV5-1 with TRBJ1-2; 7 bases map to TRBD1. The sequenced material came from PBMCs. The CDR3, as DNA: TGCGCCAGCAGTTCGACAGGGATCTATGGCTACACCTTC. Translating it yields CASSSTGIYGYTF.